The rows below give T cell receptor beta chains drawn from one sample of a study of blood T cell repertoires in COVID-19. Using immunoSEQ multiplex PCR, the repertoire was profiled, and TCRdb retains in-frame clones only, with some absent. The profile covers about 50,000 clones, with around 83% appearing a single time and under 6.5% taken by the ten largest. The source material was peripheral blood. Receptor source: a man aged 60-69 years with acute or convalescent COVID-19. Both conserved end residues are trimmed from each CDR3. Fields, in order: V gene, J gene, clone size, CDR3 protein. The listing skips clone size in some rows; elsewhere it reads once, few, many or a size class.

TRBV6-5,TRBJ1-6,-,ASSSLTGGINSPLH
TRBV2,TRBJ2-1,-,ASRGLAPNEQF
TRBV4-1,TRBJ2-1,-,ASSPRGRTGQAGVVNEQF
TRBV3-1/TRBV3-2,TRBJ2-7,-,ASSQPSRGTYEQY
TRBV10-1,TRBJ1-5,-,ASPGGQGRLSSNQPQH
TRBV4-2,TRBJ1-4,-,ASSQTLQGTNEKLF
TRBV20-1,TRBJ1-5,-,SASRQGAHQPQH
TRBV2,TRBJ2-3,-,ASSEARLAGGHRNTQY
TRBV28,TRBJ1-4,-,ASSFVGGQGNEKLF
TRBV5-1,TRBJ2-3,-,ASSLGRDTQY
TRBV6-5,TRBJ1-2,-,ASSSVGGNYGYT
TRBV30,TRBJ2-2,-,AWSVSPAGELF
TRBV15,TRBJ2-5,-,ATSPGRRETQY
TRBV15,TRBJ1-1,-,ATTRDGIPEAF
TRBV2,TRBJ2-2,-,ASSEDEILELF
TRBV18,TRBJ2-7,few,ASSSGQGETYEQY
TRBV11-2,TRBJ2-2,-,ASNSQKRGLQNTGELF
TRBV4-1,TRBJ1-4,-,ASSQVRGLNEKLF
TRBV18,TRBJ2-3,once,ASSPRGVHTDTQY
TRBV5-1,TRBJ2-2,-,ASSLRDRGSGELF
TRBV30,TRBJ1-4,-,AWSARSTGINEKLF
TRBV28,TRBJ2-2,-,ASSATGGMNTGELF
TRBV19,TRBJ1-1,-,ATGDKTEAF
TRBV10-1,TRBJ2-1,-,ASSGQGADEQF
TRBV29-1,TRBJ1-5,-,SVLQGRGQPQH
TRBV28,TRBJ2-3,-,ASSPRWGTGIADTQY